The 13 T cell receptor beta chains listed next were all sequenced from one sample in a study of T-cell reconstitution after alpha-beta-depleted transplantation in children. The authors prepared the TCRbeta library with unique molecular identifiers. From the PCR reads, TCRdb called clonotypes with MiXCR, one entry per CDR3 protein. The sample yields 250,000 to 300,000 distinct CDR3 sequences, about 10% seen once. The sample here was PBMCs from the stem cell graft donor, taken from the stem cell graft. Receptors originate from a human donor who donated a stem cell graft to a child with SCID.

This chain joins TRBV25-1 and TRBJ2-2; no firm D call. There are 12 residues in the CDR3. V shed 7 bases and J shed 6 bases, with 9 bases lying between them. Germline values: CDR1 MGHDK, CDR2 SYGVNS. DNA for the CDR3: TGTGCCAGCACTTCCCCCCCCGGGGAGCTGTTTTTT. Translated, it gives CASTSPPGELFF.

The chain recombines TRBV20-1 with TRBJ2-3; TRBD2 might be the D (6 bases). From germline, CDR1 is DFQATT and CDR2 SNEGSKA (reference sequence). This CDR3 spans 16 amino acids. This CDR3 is CSSFAEGRRRTDTQYF. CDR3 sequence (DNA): TGCAGCTCCTTTGCGGAGGGACGCCGACGCACAGATACGCAGTATTTT.

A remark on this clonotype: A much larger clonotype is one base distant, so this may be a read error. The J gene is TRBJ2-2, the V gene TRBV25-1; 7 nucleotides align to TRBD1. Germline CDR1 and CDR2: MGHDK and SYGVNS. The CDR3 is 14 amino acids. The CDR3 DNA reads TGTTCCAGCAGTGACAGGGTGGAGGTCGGGGAGCTGTTTTTT. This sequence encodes CSSSDRVEVGELFF.

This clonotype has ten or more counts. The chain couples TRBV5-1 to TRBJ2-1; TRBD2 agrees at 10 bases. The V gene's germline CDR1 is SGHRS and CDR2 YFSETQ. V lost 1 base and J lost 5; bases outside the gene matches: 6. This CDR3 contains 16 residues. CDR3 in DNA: TGCGCCAGCAGCTTGACTACTAGCGGGGCTAACAATGAGCAGTTCTTC. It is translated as CASSLTTSGANNEQFF.

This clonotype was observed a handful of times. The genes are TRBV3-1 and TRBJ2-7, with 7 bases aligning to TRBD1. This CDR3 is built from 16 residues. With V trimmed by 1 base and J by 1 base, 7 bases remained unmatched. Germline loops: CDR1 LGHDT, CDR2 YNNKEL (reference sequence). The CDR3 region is CASSQALGQASYEQYF. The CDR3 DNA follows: TGTGCCAGCAGCCAAGCTCTAGGACAGGCTTCCTACGAGCAGTACTTC.

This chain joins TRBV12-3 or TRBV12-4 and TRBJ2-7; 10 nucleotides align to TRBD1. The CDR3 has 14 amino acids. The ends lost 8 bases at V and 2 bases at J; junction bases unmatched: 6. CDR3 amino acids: CASRGQGRPYEQYF. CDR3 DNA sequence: TGTGCCAGCCGGGGACAGGGGAGGCCCTACGAGCAGTACTTC.

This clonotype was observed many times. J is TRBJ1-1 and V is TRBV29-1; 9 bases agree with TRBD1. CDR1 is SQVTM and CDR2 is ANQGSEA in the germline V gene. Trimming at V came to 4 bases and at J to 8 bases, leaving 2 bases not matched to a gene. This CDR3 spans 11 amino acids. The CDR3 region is CSVGTGVEAFF. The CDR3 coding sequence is TGCAGCGTTGGGACAGGGGTGGAAGCTTTCTTT. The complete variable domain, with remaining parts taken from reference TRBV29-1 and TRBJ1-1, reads SAVISQKPSRDICQRGTSLTIQCQVDSQVTMMFWYRQQPGQSLTLIATANQGSEATYESGFVIDKFPISRPNLTFSTLTVSNMSPEDSSIYLCSVGTGVEAFFGQGTRLTVV.

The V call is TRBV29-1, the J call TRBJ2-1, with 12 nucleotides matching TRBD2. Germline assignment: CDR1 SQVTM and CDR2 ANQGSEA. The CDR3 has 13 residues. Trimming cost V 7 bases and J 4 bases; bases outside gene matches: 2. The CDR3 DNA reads TGCAGCGGTGGGACTAGCGGGTACAATGAGCAGTTCTTC. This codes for CSGGTSGYNEQFF.

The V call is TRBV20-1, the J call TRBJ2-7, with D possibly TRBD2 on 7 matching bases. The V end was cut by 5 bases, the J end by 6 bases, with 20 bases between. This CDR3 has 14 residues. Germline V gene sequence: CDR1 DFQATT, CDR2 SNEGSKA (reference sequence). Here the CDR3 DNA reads TGCAGTGCTGGAAGAGGGGGGGCGATGGGCGAGCAGTACTTC. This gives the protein CSAGRGGAMGEQYF.

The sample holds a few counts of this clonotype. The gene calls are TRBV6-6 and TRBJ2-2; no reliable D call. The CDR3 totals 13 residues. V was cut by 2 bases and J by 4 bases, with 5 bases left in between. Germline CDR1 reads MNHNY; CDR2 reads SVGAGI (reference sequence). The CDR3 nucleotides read TGTGCCAGCAGTTACCATTCCACCGGGGAGCTGTTTTTT. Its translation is CASSYHSTGELFF.

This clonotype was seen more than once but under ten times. The CDR3 DNA is TGTGCCAGCAGCGTAGTTGATATCCGCACAGATACGCAGTATTTT. Its translation: CASSVVDIRTDTQYF. The V call is TRBV9, the J call TRBJ2-3; D not resolved. CDR3 size: 15 residues. V shed 0 bases and J shed 1 base, with 9 bases lying between them. Germline assignment: CDR1 SGDLS and CDR2 YYNGEE.

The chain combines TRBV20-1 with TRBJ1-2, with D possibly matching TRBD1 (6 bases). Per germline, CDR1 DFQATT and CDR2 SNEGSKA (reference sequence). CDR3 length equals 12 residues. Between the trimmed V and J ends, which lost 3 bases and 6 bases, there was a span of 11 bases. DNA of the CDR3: TGCAGTGCTAGTGGGGGCAGAGATGGCTACACCTTC. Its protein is CSASGGRDGYTF.

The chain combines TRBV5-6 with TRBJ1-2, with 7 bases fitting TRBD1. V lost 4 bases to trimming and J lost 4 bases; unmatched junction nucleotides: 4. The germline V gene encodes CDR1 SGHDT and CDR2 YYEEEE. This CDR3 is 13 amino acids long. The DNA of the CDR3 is TGTGCCAGCAGCACCGGGACAGTCTATGGCTACACCTTC. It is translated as CASSTGTVYGYTF.